Detailed here is one T cell receptor beta chain. What this receptor recognizes is not known. Base qualities are not provided; no much larger clone lies one nucleotide away. Patients with a history of autoimmune disease or receiving systemic immunosuppression were excluded from the trial. Peripheral blood for TCR sequencing was collected from all dose cohorts at baseline, on cycle 4 day 1, and on cycle 7 day 1. The samples were drawn from a first-in-human, open-label, multicenter phase I dose-escalation trial of ivuxolimab. Adults with locally advanced or metastatic melanoma, renal cell, hepatocellular, or head and neck squamous cell carcinoma were enrolled in the trial. CD4+ and CD8+ T cells were sorted separately from peripheral blood before TCR sequencing. V lost 5 bases and J lost 7 bases, and the count of bases not matched to a germline gene is 7. From the cysteine through the phenylalanine, the CDR3 covers 14 amino acids. The retained sequence is limited to the CDR3, 42 bases, with the frame set at the first base. Taken from the germline V gene (reference sequence), the CDR1 and CDR2 loops are SEHNR and FQNEAQ.

This specimen belongs to a study of OX40 agonist ivuxolimab in advanced cancers. Study-wide context: Ivuxolimab was an agonistic, fully human IgG2 monoclonal antibody directed against OX40 (CD134), a costimulatory receptor. Intravenous ivuxolimab was administered to patients every 2 weeks at six dose levels: 0.01, 0.1, 0.3, 1.5, 3 and 10 mg/kg. Among the approximately 54 dose-escalation patients, 19 had hepatocellular carcinoma, around 15 melanoma, 9 renal cell carcinoma and 9 head and neck cancer. In the dose-escalation cohort, around four fifths of patients were male, and the mean age was 60 years with a range of roughly 23 to 79. Patients were allowed to have had prior anti-PD-1, anti-PD-L1 or anti-CTLA-4 therapy, and 40% of the dose-escalation patients had been treated with checkpoint inhibitors. Partial responses occurred in three dose-escalation patients: two with cutaneous melanoma and one with hepatocellular carcinoma. Peripheral TCRbeta sequencing was intended to test whether TCR sequence diversity was altered and clonal T-cell expansion was caused by ivuxolimab. The paper describes the monotherapy dose-escalation part (N of about 54 patients) of the phase I trial of ivuxolimab.

Results and caveats for the whole study, not just this receptor: After ivuxolimab, expanded clones were on average more numerous among CD8+ T cells than among CD4+ T cells. Which antigens the clonally expanded peripheral T cells were specific for was not determined. At doses of 0.1 to 3.0 mg/kg, clonal expansion of both CD4+ and CD8+ blood T cells was observed from baseline to week 6. Low levels of normalized T-cell clonal expansion were also seen in some patients who did not respond. In partial responders in the 0.1-3.0 mg/kg groups, normalized peripheral clonal expansion was found to be among the lowest, especially among CD8+ T cells.

Genomic DNA was extracted from sorted cells for sequencing of the TCRbeta CDR3 region. TCRbeta CDR3 regions were sequenced using the immunoSEQ Assay. TCRdb's version of the immuneACCESS table is confined to in-frame rearrangements and falls short of the full clone set. An unresolved V gene accounts for under half of the shortfall where checked; the remainder is of unknown origin. The sample contains about 150,000 clones, 85% to 95% of them found a single time. The ten biggest clones cover approximately 1% of the sample. Sequenced material: CD4+ or CD8+ T cells sorted from blood, taken in a trial of the OX40 agonist ivuxolimab. The chain joins TRBV7-9 to TRBJ2-1, and TRBD1 aligns with 8 junction nucleotides. This sequence was found in an adult with an advanced solid tumor such as melanoma, head and neck, liver or kidney cancer. The CDR3 protein sequence reads: CASSVTGGRNEQFF. The nucleotides read TGTGCCAGCAGCGTCACAGGGGGAAGGAATGAGCAGTTCTTC.